This TCR beta chain was documented in a study of blood T cell repertoires in COVID-19. Overall study context: Samples taken during acute and convalescent COVID-19 were collected in the United States, Italy and Spain. The cDNA or gDNA used as material had been derived from T cells, B-cell-depleted T cells, or PBMCs.

The V gene lost 2 bases and the J gene lost 2 bases, with 5 bases spanning the gap. The length of the CDR3 is 13 residues. Germline values: CDR1 MNHEY, CDR2 SMNVEV (reference sequence). In the original analysis: Nucleated cell counts were estimated from reference gene primer amplification. The table came from immunoSEQ multiplex PCR; TCRdb's copy has only in-frame clones and leaves some out. V, J and clone size are taken as reported in that table, and D and trimming were inferred from the DNA itself. The top ten clones hold about 3.3% of a sample with about 57,000 clones, 65% to 80% of them seen once.

The sequence was obtained from a man in his sixties with acute or convalescent COVID-19. J is TRBJ2-3 and V is TRBV27; no firm D call. Sequenced sample: peripheral blood. The DNA for the CDR3 is TGTGCCAGCAGTTTAATCGTCACAGATACGCAGTATTTT. It codes for CASSLIVTDTQYF.